The sequence of this TCR beta chain was determined in a study of breast tumors, draining lymph nodes, adjacent tissues. Findings and limits, study-wide: Tumor and nontumor repertoires were significantly more similar in luminal-like than in basal-like breast cancer.

Axillary draining lymph nodes of breast cancer patients supplied the node samples. This clonotype was recorded at least ten times. Its antigen is as yet unknown. MiXCR, run by TCRdb on the multiplex PCR reads, gives a single entry per CDR3 protein. This table has around 190,000 distinct CDR3 sequences, approximately 30% appearing once. Germline V gene data show CDR1 as SGHVS and CDR2 as FQNEAQ. This CDR3 region has 17 residues. The V end lost 6 bases, the J end lost 5 bases, and 23 bases lay between the germline ends. The chain employs TRBV7-8 and TRBJ2-1; D not resolved. This sequence originates from a female donor with breast cancer. Some clones in this sample may be carry-over from other donors' samples. Input material: axillary lymph node tissue. The CDR3 region is CASRLPSASFLNNEQFF. The CDR3 region has the DNA TGTGCCAGCAGGCTTCCCTCCGCTAGTTTTCTCAACAATGAGCAGTTCTTC.